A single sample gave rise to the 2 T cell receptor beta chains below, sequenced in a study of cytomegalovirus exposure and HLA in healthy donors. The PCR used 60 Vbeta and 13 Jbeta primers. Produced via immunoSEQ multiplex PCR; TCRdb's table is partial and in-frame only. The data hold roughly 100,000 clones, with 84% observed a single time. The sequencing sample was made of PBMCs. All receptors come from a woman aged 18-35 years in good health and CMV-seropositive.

This CDR3 is CASREGDKQRETQYF. The CDR3 DNA follows: TGCGCCAGCAGGGAGGGGGACAAGCAGAGGGAGACCCAGTACTTC. This chain joins TRBV10-2 and TRBJ2-5; either TRBD1 or TRBD2 may supply D (6 bases each). Looked up from germline, CDR1 is WSHSY and CDR2 is SAAADI. Trimming left V 6 bases short and J 5 bases short, with 19 bases between. The CDR3 extends over 15 amino acids.

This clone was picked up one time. The CDR3 is CATAHWNTEAFF. In DNA, the CDR3 is TGTGCCACCGCCCACTGGAACACTGAAGCTTTCTTT. This rearrangement joins TRBV11-2 to TRBJ1-1; no clear D. V was pared by 10 bases and J by 1 base, with 10 bases between. There are 12 residues in the CDR3. From germline, CDR1 is SGHAT and CDR2 FQNNGV.